This entry describes one T cell receptor beta chain. The entry originates in a study of blood T cell repertoires in COVID-19. Across the study: Donors in the United States, Italy and Spain gave samples during acute or convalescent COVID-19. From T cells, B-cell-depleted T cells, or PBMCs came the material, which was cDNA or gDNA.

Original processing notes: Reference gene primers were amplified, and this amplification served to estimate nucleated cell counts. TCRdb's copy holds only in-frame clones and misses some; the assay was immunoSEQ multiplex PCR. The V and J calls and clone size come from that table; D and trimming were worked out from the DNA. The table includes some 45,000 clones, around nine tenths detected once. From germline, CDR1 is SGHRS and CDR2 YFSETQ. The CDR3 loop spans 16 amino acids. J gave up 7 bases and V 0 bases, and 11 bases lay outside the gene matches. The sequenced material came from peripheral blood. The chain carries TRBV5-1 and TRBJ1-2; 8 nucleotides align to TRBD1. The TCR comes from a human donor in a cohort sampled during active COVID-19. CDR3 region: CASSLGGAQGASGYTF. The CDR3 nucleotides are TGCGCCAGCAGCTTGGGAGGGGCTCAGGGGGCGAGTGGCTACACCTTC.